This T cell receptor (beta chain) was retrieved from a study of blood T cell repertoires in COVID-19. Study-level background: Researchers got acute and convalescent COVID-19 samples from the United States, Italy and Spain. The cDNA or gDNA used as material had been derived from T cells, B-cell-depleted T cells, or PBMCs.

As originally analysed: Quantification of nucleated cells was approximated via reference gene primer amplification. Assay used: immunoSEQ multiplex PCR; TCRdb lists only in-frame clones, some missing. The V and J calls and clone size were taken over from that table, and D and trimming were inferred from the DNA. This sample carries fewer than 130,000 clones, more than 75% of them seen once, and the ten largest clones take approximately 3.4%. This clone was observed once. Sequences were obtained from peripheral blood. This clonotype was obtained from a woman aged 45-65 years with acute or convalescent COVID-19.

DNA of the CDR3: TGTGCCAGCAGTACTCCCCTCGGAGGGGGAAACACCATATATTTT. It encodes CASSTPLGGGNTIYF. V is TRBV6-5 and J is TRBJ1-3; no firm D call. With 5 bases removed from V and 4 bases from J, the gap between germline ends came to 15 bases. This CDR3 region has 15 residues. The germline CDR1 and CDR2 sequences are MNHEY and SVGAGI.